Included here is one TCR beta chain sequence, with context. Its antigen is undetermined. The data originate from a study of follicular helper T cells after annual influenza vaccination. About the research overall: Some donors were sampled over the 2013-2014, 2014-2015 and 2015-2016 vaccinations.

Findings and limits, study-wide: Successive annual vaccinations recalled a recurrent oligoclonal ICOS+CD38+ cTfh response with influenza-specific clonotypes. ICOS-CD38- cTfh most often held earlier Day 7 ICOS+CD38+ clones.

Here immunoSEQ multiplex PCR was the method, and the copy in TCRdb shows in-frame clones only, minus some. The sample yields 7,000 to 9,000 clones, about 80% seen once. Documented time point: 2014-2015 season, pre-vaccination. ICOS+CD38+ and ICOS-CD38- fractions were sorted from non-naive CD4+CXCR5+PD-1+ cells. V shed 4 bases and J 0 bases; nucleotides not matched to a gene: 2. The CDR3 totals 15 residues. In germline, CDR1 is SQVTM, CDR2 ANQGSEA. The sample here was CXCR5+ CD38- circulating T follicular helper cells from blood, taken on the day of influenza vaccination. Subset indicated: circulating Tfh, non-naive CD4+CXCR5+PD-1+ (ICOS+CD38+ or ICOS-CD38-). The V call is TRBV29-1, the J call TRBJ2-3; 12 bases fit TRBD2. This clonotype was obtained from an adult who received the influenza vaccine. The CDR3 is CSVVLAGGSTDTQYF. The CDR3 DNA sequence: TGCAGCGTTGTGCTAGCGGGAGGGAGCACAGATACGCAGTATTTT.